This T cell receptor (beta chain) was sequenced during a study of graft-versus-host responses after intestinal transplantation. Study-wide background: Grafts were multivisceral, liver-intestinal, or isolated intestinal. For two to four years after anti-thymocyte globulin induction, all recipients took tacrolimus and steroids.

As to this clone: As yet, its antigen is unknown.

The data were produced by immunoSEQ multiplex PCR, yet TCRdb's version contains in-frame clones alone and is incomplete. The repertoire holds fewer than 60,000 clones, with 65% to 85% as singletons. There are 15 residues in the CDR3. With V trimmed by 7 bases and J by 7 bases, 12 bases remained unmatched. Germline CDR1 MNHNS, CDR2 SASEGT. The sequences come from unstimulated CD4+ T cells sorted from spleen or lymph node cells, collected before transplant. The TCR was taken from a human donor who was the organ donor for an intestinal transplant. This chain joins TRBV6-1 and TRBJ1-2; TRBD1 matches 10 bases. This CDR3 reads CASTLVMGQGLGYTF. The CDR3 DNA sequence: TGTGCCAGCACTCTAGTAATGGGACAGGGGCTTGGCTACACCTTC.